This entry concerns a single T cell receptor beta chain. Its antigen is not known. The data originate from a study of sequential checkpoint blockade in melanoma. Study-wide context: Both treatment sequences were followed by maintenance nivolumab. Findings of the study overall: Pretreatment TIL clonality tracked with response in the nivolumab-first arm. Mutational load did not correlate with tumor T-cell fraction or clonality.

Some clones are missing from TCRdb's copy, which holds only in-frame ones; the method was immunoSEQ multiplex PCR. The sample shows thousands of clones, 30% of them seen only once. Germline V lookup: CDR1 LGHNT, CDR2 FRNRAP. This CDR3 contains 13 residues. The sample's treatment: randomized to nivolumab then ipilimumab (arm A) or the reverse (arm B). Source: tumor tissue (inferred from file names), taken from a patient given nivolumab and ipilimumab in sequence. The chain carries TRBV12-5 and TRBJ2-6; D gene uncertain. The sequence was collected from a human donor with melanoma. The CDR3 region is CASTRAGANVLTF. The CDR3 DNA is TGTGCCAGCACCCGCGCTGGGGCCAACGTCCTGACTTTC.